This T cell receptor (beta chain) was recovered during a study of OX40 agonist ivuxolimab in advanced cancers. Overall study context: A diagnosis of hepatocellular carcinoma, melanoma, renal cell or head and neck cancer was present in dose-escalation patients.

Trimming took 2 bases from V and 0 from J, leaving 6 bases between them. CDR1 and CDR2 (germline): SGHTS, YDEGEE. The CDR3 contains 14 residues. Some clones are missing from TCRdb's copy, which holds only in-frame ones; the method was immunoSEQ multiplex PCR. The profile covers approximately 82,000 clones, with more than 70% appearing a single time and 5.5% to 7.5% taken by the ten largest. This TCR was recovered from an adult with an advanced solid tumor such as melanoma, head and neck, liver or kidney cancer. The rearrangement links TRBV5-8 to TRBJ1-3; D call uncertain. Sequencing was performed on CD4+ or CD8+ T cells sorted from blood, taken in a trial of the OX40 agonist ivuxolimab. The CDR3 DNA reads TGTGCCAGCAGCTTTACAGCCTCTGGAAACACCATATATTTT. This encodes CASSFTASGNTIYF.